This T cell receptor beta chain emerged from a study of blood T cell repertoires in COVID-19. Study background: From the United States, Italy and Spain came samples of acute and convalescent COVID-19. From T cells, B-cell-depleted T cells, or PBMCs came the material, which was cDNA or gDNA.

Germline V gene lookup returns CDR1 SQVTM and CDR2 ANQGSEA. The CDR3 sequence is 13 residues long. V was cut by 3 bases and J by 4 bases, with 10 bases left in between. Original methodology: Amplification with reference gene primers provided the estimates of nucleated cell counts. The method was immunoSEQ multiplex PCR; TCRdb's version includes in-frame clones alone and lacks a portion of them. V, J and clone size are taken as reported in that table, and D and trimming were inferred from the DNA itself. The sample yields about 30,000 clones, 86% seen once. The origin of this receptor is a human donor with active COVID-19. The donor label of this sample is uncertain. The chain combines TRBV29-1 with TRBJ2-4; no definite D call. Material: peripheral blood. CDR3 coding DNA: TGCAGCGTTGACCCAGGCCTAAAAAACATTCAGTACTTC. Protein sequence: CSVDPGLKNIQYF.